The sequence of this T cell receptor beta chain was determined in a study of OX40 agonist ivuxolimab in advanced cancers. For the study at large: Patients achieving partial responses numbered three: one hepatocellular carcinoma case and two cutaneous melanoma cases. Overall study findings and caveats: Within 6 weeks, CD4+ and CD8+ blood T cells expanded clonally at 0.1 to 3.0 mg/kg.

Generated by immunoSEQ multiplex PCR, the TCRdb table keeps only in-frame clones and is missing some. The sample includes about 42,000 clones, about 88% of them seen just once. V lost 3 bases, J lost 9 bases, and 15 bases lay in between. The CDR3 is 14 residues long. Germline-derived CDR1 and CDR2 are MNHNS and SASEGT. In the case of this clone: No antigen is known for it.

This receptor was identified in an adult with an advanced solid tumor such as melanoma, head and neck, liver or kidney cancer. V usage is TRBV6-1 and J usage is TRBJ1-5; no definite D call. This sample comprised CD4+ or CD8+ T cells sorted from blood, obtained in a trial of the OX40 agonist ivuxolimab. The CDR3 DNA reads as TGTGCCAGCAGTGACTCGAGACTGGGGTGGCCCCAGCATTTT. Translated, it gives CASSDSRLGWPQHF.